Detailed here is one TCR beta chain. The antigen it binds to is not known. It has no much larger one-base neighbor in the sample; base qualities were not kept. This specimen belongs to a study of cytomegalovirus exposure and HLA in healthy donors (TCRdb year 2017). Turning to the overall study: In an earlier analysis of roughly 590 of the donors, approximately 300 Gb of sequence data and 90 million to 130 million unique TCR beta sequences from about 190 million T cells were reported. About 300 gigabases of sequencing data and tens of millions of unique TCR sequences were included in an early release covering 550 to 650 HLA-typed donors. HLA typing included class I and class II loci at four-digit resolution. A later analysis re-analyzed previously published TCR beta repertoires from 660 or so donors and added high-resolution HLA genotyping to study TCR occurrence patterns. About five DR-DQ haplotypes were handled as single units for association and clustering because linkage in the cohort was strong. Alongside the repertoire data, information on donor age, sex, ethnicity and CMV serostatus was compiled. The number of donors typed differed by locus, with roughly 629-640 for A, B, C, DRB1 and DQB1, 522 for DQA1, nearly 610 for DPA1, and approximately 470 for DPB1. To predict cytomegalovirus infection status, the study brought together high-throughput TCR immunosequencing, statistical association of individual TCRs with disease status, and machine learning. Every repertoire in the discovery cohort had been generated on one and the same sequencing platform. Among the roughly 410 genotyped donors, around 81% belonged to the genetic ancestry cluster associated with self-reported Caucasian donors. An earlier analysis of around 580 of the donors used high-throughput TCR beta sequencing to judge whether each TCR beta V gene segment behaved as functional or pseudogenic. Among approximately 370 genotyped donors of the cohort, an average of around 220,000 unique TCR beta nucleotide sequences was sequenced per donor, of which 15% to 20% were non-productive. The study aimed to test whether cataloging public T cell receptors could reveal signatures of past pathogen exposure. The later analysis used no new phenotypic data to find candidate immune exposures, relying instead on TCR beta sequences and their occurrence across donors. The study used immunosequencing to profile the T cell repertoires of more than 650 subjects and linked those repertoires to cytomegalovirus serostatus. In a later genetic analysis, genome-wide SNP genotypes for about three fifths of the roughly 670 donors were used, and that subset was treated as a discovery cohort. In addition to the first cohort of 666 subjects, a separate validation cohort of approximately 130 different subjects was used.

Here is what the overall study found, with its caveats: Presence/absence analyses assumed roughly uniform sequencing depth across donors, an assumption that may not hold. A further reported finding was that TCR beta sequences accurately predicted the HLA-A and HLA-B alleles for most subjects in the first cohort. In a later analysis, HLA-associated TCR beta chains showed more clonal expansion and lower generation probabilities than non-associated chains that were equally common. Strong co-occurrence of HLA alleles, especially DR and DQ, made assigning TCR associations to individual alleles difficult. Across donors, most TCR sequences were observed very rarely, whereas some public TCRs were present in many individuals. In a later analysis, most CMV-associated TCR beta chains were found to appear HLA-restricted, with HLA associations seemingly driven largely by CMV exposure. Specific HLA alleles were associated with 16,951 TCR beta sequences at a false discovery rate of 0.05 in a later analysis. According to a later genetic analysis, donors in an Asian-associated ancestry cluster had fewer N-insertions in productive TCRs than the roughly 670-donor mean. HLA typing was unavailable for some donors at each locus, so association tests used only the typed subset. The study listed 170 or so TCR beta chains as associated with cytomegalovirus. A later analysis reported that several top co-occurrence clusters appeared linked to parvovirus B19, influenza, CMV and Epstein-Barr virus. A later analysis found that TCR association rates varied across HLA loci, with DRB1 alleles showing the most associated TCRs and HLA-C alleles the fewest. The earlier analysis of 450 to 700 of the donors excluded approximately 17 rarely observed V segments, including chromosome 9 orphons, because counts were too low. According to the authors, the approach could potentially be generalized to other disease states and immunological phenotypes. Some IMGT-functional V segments, including TRBV6-2 and TRBV6-3, could not be told apart with the 87-base-pair reads, so those segments were excluded. CMV serostatus was the only immune exposure information available for the cohort. In an earlier analysis of some 550 of the donors, most TCR beta V segments were observed in productive rearrangements about 87% or about 30% of the time, broadly matching IMGT annotations. A later genetic analysis associated a missense DCLRE1C variant with V-gene and J-gene trimming of TCR beta chains, and an independent cohort replicated the association. In both the original and validation cohorts, the classifier was reported to diagnose cytomegalovirus status with high specificity and sensitivity. A cluster of highly shared sequence variants was judged likely to represent a technical artifact of the sequencing pipeline. The cohort was sequenced for TCR beta chains only, and without alpha or paired-chain data the features that could be detected were limited. Correlated functional status among segregating V segments might be attributable to linkage disequilibrium, but an unknown experimental factor could not be ruled out. Three of the identified cytomegalovirus-associated TCR beta chains were confirmed in vitro to be specific for cytomegalovirus antigens.

V gives up 6 bases and J gives up 2 bases, and the segment between their germline ends measures 30 bases. The CDR3 numbers 20 residues from cysteine through phenylalanine. Here the CDR3 DNA is all that survives: 60 bases in frame from base 1. According to the germline V gene, CDR1 reads KGHSH and CDR2 reads LQKENI. The library was generated by the immunoSEQ multiplex PCR assay. A mixture of 60 forward primers for TCR Vbeta segments and 13 reverse primers for TCR Jbeta segments was used in the multiplex PCR. The CDR3 region of rearranged TCR beta genes was amplified from genomic DNA by a multiplex PCR assay. Amplified TCR beta libraries were sequenced as 87-base-pair reads on the Illumina HiSeq System. The original pipeline was this. A later analysis counted tens of millions of unique TCR beta chains across the 650 to 800 repertoires, and around 12 million of these chains were shared by at least two donors. Raw reads were error-corrected and collapsed into unique sequences with a nearest-neighbor algorithm that merged closely related sequences to remove PCR and sequencing errors. To assign V, D and J gene segments, CDR3 sequences were aligned to IMGT reference sequences. For a sequence to be retained, at least a six-nucleotide match to both a V gene segment and a J gene segment was required. Rearrangements were classified as productive when the CDR3 lacked stop codons and remained in frame with V and J, and all other rearrangements were classified as non-productive. Following IMGT convention, CDR3 was defined as the stretch from the second conserved V-encoded cysteine to the conserved J-encoded phenylalanine. In an earlier analysis of roughly 580 of the donors, sequences lacking an unambiguous match to a single V gene segment were excluded. In an earlier analysis of 587 of the donors, V segments were called functional above 56.7% productive rearrangements and were called segregating when the between-donor standard deviation exceeded 5%. A statistical classification framework was built for diagnosing cytomegalovirus status from the catalog of TCR beta chain sequences. In a later analysis, TCR nucleotide sequences were compared against IMGT/GENE-DB human TR gene sequences so that V and J genes could be assigned. Using the TCRdist pipeline, a later analysis assigned CDR3 sequences along with most-parsimonious VDJ recombination scenarios. In a later analysis, each TCR beta chain was defined by its CDR3 amino acid sequence together with its V-gene family, and reads without a unique V-gene family were excluded. In a later analysis, 450 to 600 highly shared, low-generation-probability nucleotide sequences were removed to address suspected cross-contamination and a sequencing artifact. A later analysis calculated a clonal expansion index for each public chain from normalized within-repertoire ranks of inferred template counts. A later analysis computed generation probabilities with a VDJ recombination model fitted to out-of-frame rearrangements, and checked the results against IGoR. In a later analysis, TCR-TCR, TCR-HLA and TCR-CMV co-occurrence was scored with hypergeometric tests, and a repertoire-size bias correction was applied to TCR pairs. To estimate false discovery rates, a later analysis permuted the HLA or CMV assignments 20 times. In a later analysis, co-occurring TCRs were grouped with DBSCAN, and TCRdist sequence similarity was added when clustering was performed within HLA-allele-positive subsets. Repertoires with fewer than 30,000 or more than 120,000 public chains were left out of co-occurrence clustering, as were four to six repertoires with anomalous nucleotide sharing. Not all clones reach the TCRdb copy of this immuneACCESS table, which keeps in-frame sequences only. Checked studies attribute under half of the gap to unresolved V genes and leave the rest unexplained. Clone size and the V and J calls come from that table; the DNA yielded D and trimming. The sample table holds approximately 86,000 clones, of which about 85% were seen once. The ten largest clones take up around 7% of the sample.

The cohort was made up of 666 healthy bone marrow donors. All cohort members were sampled while nominally healthy, although unrecorded immune exposures were likely present. The donor was CMV seropositive and belonged to the group of more than 250 seropositive cohort members. Each donor provided a peripheral blood sample, and peripheral blood mononuclear cells were used for TCR beta sequencing. The Qiagen DNeasy Blood Extraction Kit was used to extract genomic DNA from the blood cell samples. The source material was PBMCs. Rearrangement joined TRBV18 to TRBJ2-3; the best D guess is TRBD1, with 6 bases matching. The source of this sequence is a man between 35 and 55 years old in good health and CMV-seropositive. The CDR3 has the sequence CASSRYSGQGQTSPTDTQYF. Read as DNA, the sequence is TGTGCCAGCTCCCGTTATTCGGGACAAGGACAAACTTCCCCCACAGATACGCAGTATTTT.